This T cell receptor (beta chain) was documented in a study of T cell repertoires in cytomegalovirus infection. Looking at the study overall: Used in the study were CMV epitopes, some recently identified and HLA-C-restricted, others well-studied and HLA-B-restricted. General study findings and limits: Cumulative public TCR beta family frequency identified carriers of CMV plus the relevant HLA. In two of eight donors, the top clonotype was HLA-C-restricted CMV-specific.

Each CDR3 protein gets one entry after TCRdb re-called the reads with MiXCR. This table has 550,000 to 850,000 distinct CDR3 sequences, about 30% appearing once. Turning to this clonotype: The antigen is undetermined.

Germline CDR1 SGHKS, CDR2 YYEKEE (reference sequence). V lost 10 bases and J 0 bases, leaving 14 bases between the germline ends. This CDR3 has 14 amino acids. Sequencing was performed on cultured PBMCs, taken from culture after CMV antigen stimulation. This sequence originates from a human donor in good health (CMV status not recorded). Some clones in this sample may be carry-over from other donors' samples. This chain links TRBV5-5 with TRBJ2-1; TRBD2 is a possible D gene (5 bases). The CDR3 region is CAASPGSSYNEQFF. The CDR3 nucleotides read TGTGCCGCATCGCCGGGGAGCTCCTACAATGAGCAGTTCTTC.